Presented here are 19 T cell receptor beta chains from one specimen sequenced in a study of regulatory dendritic cells for organ transplantation. TCRdb's copy holds only in-frame clones and misses some; the assay was immunoSEQ multiplex PCR. This sample carries approximately 12,000 clones, about four fifths of them seen once, and the ten largest clones take approximately 0.98%. Allogeneic regulatory or mature dendritic cells were co-cultured for 5 days with CFSE-labeled sorted T cells at 1:10. The antigens for these receptors are not known. Sequenced sample: naive CD8+ T cells from blood cultured with regulatory dendritic cells. Subset here: CD45RA+ naive T cells. The receptors derive from a human donor in good health.

The chain recombines TRBV7-9 with TRBJ1-2; 9 bases agree with TRBD1. Per germline, CDR1 SEHNR and CDR2 FQNEAQ (reference sequence). The junction had 2 bases not matched to a gene; V was cut back by 6 bases and J by 6 bases. The CDR3 extends over 12 amino acids. The CDR3 reads CASRRQGDGYTF. The CDR3, as DNA: TGTGCCAGCAGGCGACAGGGGGATGGCTACACCTTC. The full variable domain, with the rest looked up from reference TRBV7-9 and TRBJ1-2, is DTGVSQNPRHKITKRGQNVTFRCDPISEHNRLYWYRQTLGQGPEFLTYFQNEAQLEKSRLLSDRFSAERPKGSFSTLEIQRTEQGDSAMYLCASRRQGDGYTFGSGTRLTVV.

The CDR3 DNA sequence: TGTGCCAGCAGCGTAGGGGTGGTTAGGGGCACCGGGGAGCTGTTTTTT. Its translation: CASSVGVVRGTGELFF. This chain links TRBV9 with TRBJ2-2, with D maybe TRBD1 (5 bases). The CDR3 runs to 16 residues. Trimming cost V 0 bases and J 4 bases, with 13 bases left between them. Germline loops: CDR1 SGDLS, CDR2 YYNGEE.

The rearrangement uses TRBV4-1 and TRBJ2-7; 10 bases are a match to TRBD1. Looked up from germline, CDR1 is MGHRA and CDR2 is YSYEKL. Losses at the gene ends were 3 bases for V and 3 bases for J; bases not matched to a gene: 5. This CDR3 spans 15 amino acids. The CDR3 sequence is CASSQGTGVIYEQYF. The CDR3 DNA reads TGCGCCAGCAGCCAGGGGACAGGGGTTATCTACGAGCAGTACTTC.

The V call is TRBV10-3, the J call TRBJ2-2, with TRBD2 matching over 13 bases. CDR1 and CDR2 from the germline V gene are ENHRY and SYGVKD. J was trimmed by 0 bases and V by 6 bases; bases with no gene match: 10. This CDR3 comprises 19 residues. The CDR3 region has the DNA TGTGCCATCAGCTTCCCGGGACTAGCGGGGTATGCGAACACCGGGGAGCTGTTTTTT. It translates to CAISFPGLAGYANTGELFF.

This clone was picked up a small number of times. The V call is TRBV27, the J call TRBJ2-7, with 8 bases matching TRBD2. The J segment lost 7 bases and the V segment lost 5 bases, leaving 16 bases of the junction unmatched. Looked up from germline, CDR1 is MNHEY and CDR2 is SMNVEV (reference sequence). The CDR3 is made up of 16 amino acids. The CDR3, as DNA: TGTGCCAGCAGTCCCAGTAGCGGGGTCCGTCTGCGGGAGCAGTACTTC. Amino acids: CASSPSSGVRLREQYF.

This clone has only a few counts. V usage is TRBV6-1 and J usage is TRBJ1-2; 9 bases are a match to TRBD1. Germline values: CDR1 MNHNS, CDR2 SASEGT. The trim removed 4 bases at V and 7 bases at J, leaving 7 bases unmatched. The CDR3 spans 14 residues. The CDR3 spells CASSALQGAGGYTF. CDR3 bases: TGTGCCAGCAGTGCCTTACAGGGGGCGGGTGGCTACACCTTC.

The CDR3, as DNA: TGCAGCGTTGCCATCGGGGGGGCAGGGTATGGCTACACCTTC. Its protein product is CSVAIGGAGYGYTF. This rearrangement joins TRBV29-1 to TRBJ1-2, with a weak D call TRBD1 (6 bases). This CDR3 is built from 14 residues. Germline CDR1 is SQVTM and CDR2 is ANQGSEA. V was shortened by 4 bases and J by 5 bases, with 17 bases between the two germline ends. Supplemented by reference TRBV29-1 and TRBJ1-2, the full variable domain reads SAVISQKPSRDICQRGTSLTIQCQVDSQVTMMFWYRQQPGQSLTLIATANQGSEATYESGFVIDKFPISRPNLTFSTLTVSNMSPEDSSIYLCSVAIGGAGYGYTFGSGTRLTVV.

The chain links TRBV7-2 to TRBJ2-7; perhaps TRBD2 as D (7 bases). Between the trimmed V and J ends, which lost 2 bases and 7 bases, there was a span of 15 bases. The CDR3 has 14 amino acids. Per the germline V gene, CDR1 is SGHTA and CDR2 is FQGNSA. The CDR3 DNA is TGTGCCAGCAGCTTATGGAACGGGGGGCGGGAGCAGTACTTC. It codes for CASSLWNGGREQYF. The complete variable domain, with remaining parts taken from reference TRBV7-2 and TRBJ2-7, reads GAGVSQSPSNKVTEKGKDVELRCDPISGHTALYWYRQSLGQGLEFLIYFQGNSAPDKSGLPSDRFSAERTGGSVSTLTIQRTQQEDSAVYLCASSLWNGGREQYFGPGTRLTVT.

The V call is TRBV5-6, the J call TRBJ2-7; D not certain. The CDR3 loop spans 13 amino acids. CDR1 is SGHDT, CDR2 YYEEEE, per germline. Trimming pared 0 bases from V and 5 bases from J, leaving 9 bases between. This CDR3 reads CASSLGQRHEQYF. The CDR3 DNA sequence: TGTGCCAGCAGCTTGGGTCAGCGACACGAGCAGTACTTC.

This clone was counted a few times. The chain has TRBV11-3 and TRBJ1-5; 8 bases map to TRBD1. Trimming took 4 bases from V and 7 from J; bases not matched to a gene: 3. The length of the CDR3 is 13 residues. CDR1 SGHNT and CDR2 YENEEA come from the germline V gene. CDR3 nucleotide sequence: TGTGCCAGCAGCTCGGACAGGGCGCAGCCCCAGCATTTT. It encodes CASSSDRAQPQHF.

The chain has TRBV29-1 and TRBJ2-7, with D possibly TRBD1 on 6 matching bases. Germline V gives CDR1 SQVTM, CDR2 ANQGSEA. V was pared by 3 bases and J by 1 base, with 19 bases between. There are 16 residues in the CDR3. The CDR3 DNA is TGCAGCGTTGAGGCGGGCGACACGGGACAATCCTACGAGCAGTACTTC. This gives the protein CSVEAGDTGQSYEQYF.

The genes are TRBV9 and TRBJ2-2; perhaps TRBD2 as D (5 bases). The V end was cut by 1 base, the J end by 0 bases, with 10 bases between. The V gene's germline CDR1 is SGDLS and CDR2 YYNGEE. The CDR3 length is 16 residues. The CDR3 coding sequence is TGTGCCAGCAGCGTAAGGTCGGGGACGAACACCGGGGAGCTGTTTTTT. This codes for CASSVRSGTNTGELFF. The variable domain in full, with the rest retrieved from reference TRBV9 and TRBJ2-2, is DSGVTQTPKHLITATGQRVTLRCSPRSGDLSVYWYQQSLDQGLQFLIQYYNGEERAKGNILERFSAQQFPDLHSELNLSSLELGDSALYFCASSVRSGTNTGELFFGEGSRLTVL.

J is TRBJ2-5 and V is TRBV11-3; 7 bases are a match to TRBD2. J lost 5 bases, V lost 4 bases, and 10 bases had no gene match. CDR1 and CDR2 (germline): SGHNT, YENEEA. The CDR3 has 15 residues. As DNA, the CDR3 is TGTGCCAGCAGCTCGGGGGGAGCGTATGAGGAGACCCAGTACTTC. This sequence encodes CASSSGGAYEETQYF.

This clone was counted a few times. This rearrangement joins TRBV29-1 to TRBJ2-7; TRBD1 agrees at 9 bases. V was clipped by 6 bases and J by 4 bases; unmatched bases: 7. Germline V gene lookup returns CDR1 SQVTM and CDR2 ANQGSEA. The CDR3 is made up of 13 amino acids. CDR3 residues: CSVGTGRTYEQYF. CDR3 DNA: TGCAGCGTAGGGACAGGGAGAACGTACGAGCAGTACTTC.

For the CDR3, the DNA is TGCGCCAGCAGCCACCCGGGACAGGGACATGAAAAACTGTTTTTT. Translated, it gives CASSHPGQGHEKLFF. The rearrangement joins TRBV4-1 to TRBJ1-4, with 9 bases lining up with TRBD1. J lost 6 bases, V lost 3 bases, and 5 bases had no gene match. The CDR3 runs to 15 residues. Germline V lookup: CDR1 MGHRA, CDR2 YSYEKL.

The chain recombines TRBV11-2 with TRBJ2-7; 8 bases line up with TRBD2. Germline CDR1 is SGHAT and CDR2 is FQNNGV. J was trimmed by 3 bases and V by 2 bases; bases with no gene match: 3. This CDR3 comprises 14 residues. CDR3 amino acids: CASSLSAGVYEQYF. The CDR3 DNA reads TGTGCCAGCAGCTTATCAGCGGGGGTCTACGAGCAGTACTTC.

CDR3 loop: CASSVGSGLDEQFF. CDR3 nucleotides: TGTGCCAGCAGCGTAGGGTCGGGGTTGGATGAGCAGTTCTTC. The chain recombines TRBV9 with TRBJ2-1, with D maybe TRBD2 (5 bases). Trimming cost V 0 bases and J 8 bases, with 12 bases left between them. The germline gives CDR1 SGDLS, CDR2 YYNGEE. The CDR3 is 14 amino acids.

The chain employs TRBV15 and TRBJ2-7; D may be TRBD2 (5 bases). The CDR3 totals 17 residues. The germline V gene encodes CDR1 LNHNV and CDR2 YYDKDF (reference sequence). V was clipped by 0 bases and J by 5 bases, with 20 bases between them. The DNA of the CDR3 is TGTGCCACCAGCAGAGATTTTGTTGGCAGGAGGACGAACGAGCAGTACTTC. Translated, it gives CATSRDFVGRRTNEQYF.

CDR3 sequence (DNA): TGCGCCAGCAGCTCCTTCCCAGGGTTTGGAAACACCATATATTTT. Encoded protein: CASSSFPGFGNTIYF. The chain links TRBV5-1 to TRBJ1-3, with a possible D match to TRBD1 (5 bases). CDR1 is SGHRS and CDR2 is YFSETQ in the germline V gene. The CDR3 is 15 residues long. With 3 bases removed from V and 3 bases from J, the gap between germline ends came to 13 bases.